This T cell receptor (beta chain) was sequenced in a study of blood T cell repertoires in COVID-19. At the level of the study: The United States, Italy and Spain supplied acute and convalescent COVID-19 samples. Sample material is recorded as cDNA or gDNA derived from T cells, B-cell-depleted T cells, or PBMCs.

Looked up from germline, CDR1 is MNHEY and CDR2 is SVGAGI. The CDR3 runs to 15 residues. The V segment lost 6 bases and the J segment 0 bases; nucleotides outside the gene matches: 4. As for this clone: The same CDR3 can be traced to other DNA sequences in this sample.

How the authors handled the data: Researchers report that nucleated cell counts were estimated from reference gene primer amplification. Method: immunoSEQ multiplex PCR; TCRdb's copy keeps in-frame clones and lacks some. V, J and clone size reflect that table, while D and trimming were determined from the DNA. The sample lists 75,000 to 90,000 clones, roughly 80% occurring once. This chain connects TRBV6-5 to TRBJ2-1, with 8 bases aligning to TRBD2. Sample: peripheral blood. The clonotype comes from an elderly man with active or convalescent COVID-19. CDR3 residues: CASSSSGSSYNEQFF. CDR3 sequence (DNA): TGTGCCAGCAGCTCGAGCGGGAGCTCCTACAATGAGCAGTTCTTC.